This is a list of T cell receptor beta chains from one sample in a study of shared clonotypes between healthy human individuals. Sequencing used immunoSEQ multiplex PCR; TCRdb keeps in-frame clones, though not all of them. Here the sample spans about 680,000 clones, around 72% being singletons. Sequences were obtained from memory CD4+ T cells sorted from blood. The receptor set was obtained from a woman aged 25 to 39 in good health. Each CDR3 is given with its conserved first and last residue. Each record gives: V gene, D gene, CDR3 length, J gene, clone size, CDR3 protein, CDR3 DNA. The D gene is left open where the match is weak. Some rows have no size entry. The others give once, few or many, or a class for an expanded clone.

v_gene: TRBV18; d_gene: .; len: 16; j_gene: TRBJ1-2; abundance: .; CDR3aa: CASSPVYPGDSRGYTF; CDR3nt: TGTGCCAGCTCACCAGTCTATCCAGGGGATTCCCGTGGCTACACCTTC
v_gene: TRBV6-1; d_gene: TRBD1; len: 13; j_gene: TRBJ2-1; abundance: .; CDR3aa: CASRTGGGDEQFF; CDR3nt: TGTGCCAGCAGGACAGGGGGAGGCGATGAGCAGTTCTTC
v_gene: TRBV10-1; d_gene: TRBD1; len: 17; j_gene: TRBJ2-7; abundance: .; CDR3aa: CASSSRTPGQGSYEQYF; CDR3nt: TGCGCCAGCAGTTCGAGAACCCCGGGACAGGGTTCCTACGAGCAGTACTTC
v_gene: TRBV28; d_gene: .; len: 12; j_gene: TRBJ2-7; abundance: once; CDR3aa: CASTGTPYEQYF; CDR3nt: TGTGCCAGTACCGGGACCCCCTACGAGCAGTACTTC
v_gene: TRBV4-1; d_gene: .; len: 19; j_gene: TRBJ2-1; abundance: .; CDR3aa: CASRPRRDSRTSTRNEQFF; CDR3nt: TGCGCCAGCAGACCCCGCCGGGACAGCCGGACTAGCACACGCAATGAGCAGTTCTTC
v_gene: TRBV7-2; d_gene: TRBD2; len: 16; j_gene: TRBJ2-1; abundance: few; CDR3aa: CASSLVWGEGYNEQFF; CDR3nt: TGTGCCAGCAGCTTAGTTTGGGGGGAGGGGTACAATGAGCAGTTCTTC
v_gene: TRBV9; d_gene: TRBD1; len: 16; j_gene: TRBJ1-4; abundance: many; CDR3aa: CASSGTGTGKKEKLFF; CDR3nt: TGTGCCAGCAGCGGGACCGGGACAGGGAAGAAGGAAAAACTGTTTTTT
v_gene: TRBV28; d_gene: .; len: 15; j_gene: TRBJ2-1; abundance: .; CDR3aa: CASSEPRRVYNEQFF; CDR3nt: TGTGCCAGCAGTGAGCCTAGACGGGTATACAATGAGCAGTTCTTC
v_gene: TRBV6-6; d_gene: .; len: 12; j_gene: TRBJ2-7; abundance: .; CDR3aa: CASSPSSYEQYF; CDR3nt: TGTGCCAGCAGCCCCAGCTCCTACGAGCAGTACTTC
v_gene: TRBV6-6; d_gene: TRBD2; len: 16; j_gene: TRBJ2-7; abundance: .; CDR3aa: CASSYDISGNSYEQYF; CDR3nt: TGTGCCAGCAGTTACGATATAAGCGGGAACTCCTACGAGCAGTACTTC
v_gene: TRBV27; d_gene: TRBD2; len: 13; j_gene: TRBJ2-3; abundance: .; CDR3aa: CASNSNSGRTQYF; CDR3nt: TGTGCCAGCAACTCTAACAGCGGGAGGACGCAGTATTTT
v_gene: TRBV6-6; d_gene: .; len: 14; j_gene: TRBJ1-1; abundance: .; CDR3aa: CASSQLAGPIEAFF; CDR3nt: TGTGCCAGCAGCCAACTTGCAGGGCCGATTGAAGCTTTCTTT
v_gene: TRBV19; d_gene: .; len: 14; j_gene: TRBJ1-5; abundance: .; CDR3aa: CASSLEYTNQPQHF; CDR3nt: TGTGCCAGTAGTTTAGAATATACCAATCAGCCCCAGCATTTT
v_gene: TRBV6-1; d_gene: .; len: 12; j_gene: TRBJ1-2; abundance: .; CDR3aa: CASSPANYGYTF; CDR3nt: TGTGCCAGCAGTCCGGCTAACTATGGCTACACCTTC
v_gene: TRBV28; d_gene: .; len: 11; j_gene: TRBJ1-5; abundance: .; CDR3aa: CASGGNQPQHF; CDR3nt: TGTGCCAGCGGAGGCAACCAGCCCCAGCATTTT
v_gene: TRBV11-2; d_gene: TRBD2; len: 14; j_gene: TRBJ2-3; abundance: .; CDR3aa: CASSSLADLHTQYF; CDR3nt: TGTGCCAGCAGCTCACTAGCGGACTTGCATACGCAGTATTTT
v_gene: TRBV2; d_gene: .; len: 12; j_gene: TRBJ2-5; abundance: .; CDR3aa: CASRGEVETQYF; CDR3nt: TGTGCCAGCAGGGGGGAGGTAGAGACCCAGTACTTC
v_gene: TRBV28; d_gene: .; len: 17; j_gene: TRBJ1-4; abundance: .; CDR3aa: CASSLTGSGRVNEKLFF; CDR3nt: TGTGCCAGCAGTTTGACAGGTTCGGGCAGAGTGAATGAAAAACTGTTTTTT
v_gene: TRBV19; d_gene: .; len: 14; j_gene: TRBJ2-7; abundance: .; CDR3aa: CASSTRALPVEQYF; CDR3nt: TGTGCCAGTAGTACCCGGGCCCTCCCCGTCGAGCAGTACTTC
v_gene: TRBV30; d_gene: .; len: 14; j_gene: TRBJ1-4; abundance: few; CDR3aa: CAWKPTEALGKLFF; CDR3nt: TGTGCCTGGAAACCGACAGAGGCCCTAGGAAAACTGTTTTTT
v_gene: TRBV6-5; d_gene: .; len: 14; j_gene: TRBJ2-7; abundance: .; CDR3aa: CASREQAFGGGAYF; CDR3nt: .
v_gene: TRBV5-1; d_gene: TRBD1; len: 15; j_gene: TRBJ1-4; abundance: .; CDR3aa: CASSFTDRDSEKLFF; CDR3nt: TGCGCCAGCAGCTTTACGGACAGGGACAGTGAAAAACTGTTTTTT
v_gene: TRBV28; d_gene: .; len: 14; j_gene: TRBJ1-2; abundance: many; CDR3aa: CASNLGPPNYGYTF; CDR3nt: TGTGCCAGCAACCTCGGGCCGCCTAACTATGGCTACACCTTC